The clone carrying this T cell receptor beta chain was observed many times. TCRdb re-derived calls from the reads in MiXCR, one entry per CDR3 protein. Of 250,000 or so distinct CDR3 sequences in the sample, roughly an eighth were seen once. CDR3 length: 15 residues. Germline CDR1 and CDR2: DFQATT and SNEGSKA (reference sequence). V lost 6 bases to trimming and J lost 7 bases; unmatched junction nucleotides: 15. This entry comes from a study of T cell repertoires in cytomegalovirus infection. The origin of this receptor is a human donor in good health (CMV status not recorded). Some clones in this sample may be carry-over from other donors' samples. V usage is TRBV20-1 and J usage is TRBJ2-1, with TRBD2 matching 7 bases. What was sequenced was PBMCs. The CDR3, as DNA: TGCAGTGCCCTTTTCGGGGGGTCAAACTGGAATGAGCAGTTCTTC. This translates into CSALFGGSNWNEQFF.